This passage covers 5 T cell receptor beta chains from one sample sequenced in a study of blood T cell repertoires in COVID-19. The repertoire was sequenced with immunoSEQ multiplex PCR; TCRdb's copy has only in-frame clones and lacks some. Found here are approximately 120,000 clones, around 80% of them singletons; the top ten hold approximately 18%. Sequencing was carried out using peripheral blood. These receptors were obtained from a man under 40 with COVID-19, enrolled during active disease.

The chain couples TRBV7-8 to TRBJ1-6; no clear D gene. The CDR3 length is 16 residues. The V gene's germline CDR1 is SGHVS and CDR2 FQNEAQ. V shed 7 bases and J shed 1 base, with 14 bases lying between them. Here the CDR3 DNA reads TGTGCCAGCACCTCCGGGGTTGGATCCTATAATTCACCCCTCCACTTT. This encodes CASTSGVGSYNSPLHF.

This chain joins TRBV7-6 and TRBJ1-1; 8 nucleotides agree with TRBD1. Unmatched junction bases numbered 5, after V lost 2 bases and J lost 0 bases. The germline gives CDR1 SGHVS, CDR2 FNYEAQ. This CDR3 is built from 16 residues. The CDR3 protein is CASSLTPDRVNTEAFF. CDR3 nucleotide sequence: TGTGCCAGCAGCTTAACACCGGACAGGGTGAACACTGAAGCTTTCTTT.

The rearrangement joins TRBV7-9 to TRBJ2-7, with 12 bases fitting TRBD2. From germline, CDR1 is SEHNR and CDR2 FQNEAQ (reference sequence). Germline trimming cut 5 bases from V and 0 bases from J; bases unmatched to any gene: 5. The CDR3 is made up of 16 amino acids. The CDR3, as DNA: TGTGCCAGCAGCCCCCTAGCGGGAGGGAACTCCTACGAGCAGTACTTC. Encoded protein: CASSPLAGGNSYEQYF.

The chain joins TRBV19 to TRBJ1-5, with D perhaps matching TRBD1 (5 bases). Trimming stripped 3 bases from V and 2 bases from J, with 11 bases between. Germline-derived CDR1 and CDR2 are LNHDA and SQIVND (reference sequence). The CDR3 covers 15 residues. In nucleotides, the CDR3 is TGTGCCAGTAGTATCATGGGGGGAGGCAATCAGCCCCAGCATTTT. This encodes CASSIMGGGNQPQHF.

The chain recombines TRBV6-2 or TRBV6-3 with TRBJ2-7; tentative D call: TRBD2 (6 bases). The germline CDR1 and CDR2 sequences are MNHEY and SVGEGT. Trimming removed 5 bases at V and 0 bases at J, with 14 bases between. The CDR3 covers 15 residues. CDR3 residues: CASSDLARSSYEQYF. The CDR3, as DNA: TGTGCCAGCAGTGACCTAGCGCGGAGCTCCTACGAGCAGTACTTC.